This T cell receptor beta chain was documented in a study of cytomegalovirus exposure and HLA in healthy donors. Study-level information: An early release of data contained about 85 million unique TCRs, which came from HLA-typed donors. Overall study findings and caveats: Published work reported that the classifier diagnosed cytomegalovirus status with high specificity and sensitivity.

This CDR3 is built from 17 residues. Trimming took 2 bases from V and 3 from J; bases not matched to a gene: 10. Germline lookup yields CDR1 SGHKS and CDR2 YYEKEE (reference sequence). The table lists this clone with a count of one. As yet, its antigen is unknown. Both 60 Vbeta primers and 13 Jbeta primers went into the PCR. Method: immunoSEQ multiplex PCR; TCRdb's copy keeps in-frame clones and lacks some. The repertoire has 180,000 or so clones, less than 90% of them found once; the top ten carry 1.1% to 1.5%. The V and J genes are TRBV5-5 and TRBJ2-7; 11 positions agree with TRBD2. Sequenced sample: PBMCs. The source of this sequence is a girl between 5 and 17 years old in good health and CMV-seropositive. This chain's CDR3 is CASSLPRTGTSGYEQYF. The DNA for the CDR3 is TGTGCCAGCAGCTTACCGCGGACGGGGACTAGCGGCTACGAGCAGTACTTC.